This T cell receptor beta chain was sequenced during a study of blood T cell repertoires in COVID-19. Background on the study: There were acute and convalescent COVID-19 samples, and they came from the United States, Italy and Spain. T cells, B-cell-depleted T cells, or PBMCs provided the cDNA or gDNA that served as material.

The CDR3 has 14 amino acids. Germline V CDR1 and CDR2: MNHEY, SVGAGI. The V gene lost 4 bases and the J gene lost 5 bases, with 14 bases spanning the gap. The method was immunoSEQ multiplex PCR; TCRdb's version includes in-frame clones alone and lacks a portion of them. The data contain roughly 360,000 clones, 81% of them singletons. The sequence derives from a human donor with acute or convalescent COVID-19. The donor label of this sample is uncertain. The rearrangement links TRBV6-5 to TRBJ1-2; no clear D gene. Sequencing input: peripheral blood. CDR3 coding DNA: TGTGCCAGCAGTTCCCGGGAGAGAAAATATGGCTACACCTTC. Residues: CASSSRERKYGYTF.